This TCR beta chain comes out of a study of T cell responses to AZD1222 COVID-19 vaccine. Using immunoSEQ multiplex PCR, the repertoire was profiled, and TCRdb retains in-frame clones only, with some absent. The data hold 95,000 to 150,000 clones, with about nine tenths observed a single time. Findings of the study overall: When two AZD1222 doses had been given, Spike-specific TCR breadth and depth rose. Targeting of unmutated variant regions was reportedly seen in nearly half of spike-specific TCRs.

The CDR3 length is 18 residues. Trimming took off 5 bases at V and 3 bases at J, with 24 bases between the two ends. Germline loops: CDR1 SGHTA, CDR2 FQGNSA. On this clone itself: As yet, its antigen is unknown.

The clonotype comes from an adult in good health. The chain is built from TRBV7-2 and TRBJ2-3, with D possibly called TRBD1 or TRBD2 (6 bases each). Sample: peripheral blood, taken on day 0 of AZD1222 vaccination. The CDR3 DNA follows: TGTGCCAGCAGCCCGCTTCAGAGGGTGAGGGGGAGGACAGATACGCAGTATTTT. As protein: CASSPLQRVRGRTDTQYF.